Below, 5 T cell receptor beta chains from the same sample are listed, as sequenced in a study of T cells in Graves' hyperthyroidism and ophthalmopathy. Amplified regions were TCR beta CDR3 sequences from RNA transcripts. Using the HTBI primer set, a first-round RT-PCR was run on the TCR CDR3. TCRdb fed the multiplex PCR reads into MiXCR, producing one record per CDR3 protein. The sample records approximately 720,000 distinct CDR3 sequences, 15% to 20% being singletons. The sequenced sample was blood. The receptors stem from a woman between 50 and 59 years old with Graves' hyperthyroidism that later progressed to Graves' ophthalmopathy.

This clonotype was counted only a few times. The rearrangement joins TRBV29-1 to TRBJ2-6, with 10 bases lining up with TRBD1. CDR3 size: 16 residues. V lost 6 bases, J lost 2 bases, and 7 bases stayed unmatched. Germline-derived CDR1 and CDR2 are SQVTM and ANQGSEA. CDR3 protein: CSVETGGIPGANVLTF. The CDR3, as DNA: TGCAGCGTCGAGACAGGGGGCATCCCTGGGGCCAACGTCCTGACTTTC.

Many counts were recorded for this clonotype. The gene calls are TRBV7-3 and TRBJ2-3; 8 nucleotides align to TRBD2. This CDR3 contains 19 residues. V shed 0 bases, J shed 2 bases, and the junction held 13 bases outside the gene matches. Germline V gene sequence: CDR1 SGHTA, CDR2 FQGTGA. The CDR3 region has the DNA TGTGCCAGCAGCTTAACACCGACGGTCACTAGCGGCCCCACAGATACGCAGTATTTT. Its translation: CASSLTPTVTSGPTDTQYF.

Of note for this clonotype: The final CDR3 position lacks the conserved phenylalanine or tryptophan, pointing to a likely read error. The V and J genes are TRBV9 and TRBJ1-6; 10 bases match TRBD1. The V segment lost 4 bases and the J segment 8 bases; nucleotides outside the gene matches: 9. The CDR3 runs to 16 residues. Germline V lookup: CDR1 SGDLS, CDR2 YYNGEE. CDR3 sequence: CASSKAGTGVYSPLHL. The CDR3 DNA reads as TGTGCCAGCAGCAAAGCCGGGACAGGGGTATATTCACCCCTCCACCTT.

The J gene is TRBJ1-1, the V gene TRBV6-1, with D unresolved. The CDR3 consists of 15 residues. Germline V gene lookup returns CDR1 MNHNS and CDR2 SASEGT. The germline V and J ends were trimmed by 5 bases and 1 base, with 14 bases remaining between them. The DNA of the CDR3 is TGTGCCAGCAGTCCGTTTCGGGGAGGGAACACTGAAGCTTTCTTT. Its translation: CASSPFRGGNTEAFF.

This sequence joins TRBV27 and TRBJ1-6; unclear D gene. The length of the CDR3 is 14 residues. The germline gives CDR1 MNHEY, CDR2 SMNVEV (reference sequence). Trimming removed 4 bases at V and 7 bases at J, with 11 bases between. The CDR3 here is CASSWGLGNSPLHF. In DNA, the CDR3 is TGTGCCAGCAGTTGGGGTTTAGGGAATTCACCCCTCCACTTT.